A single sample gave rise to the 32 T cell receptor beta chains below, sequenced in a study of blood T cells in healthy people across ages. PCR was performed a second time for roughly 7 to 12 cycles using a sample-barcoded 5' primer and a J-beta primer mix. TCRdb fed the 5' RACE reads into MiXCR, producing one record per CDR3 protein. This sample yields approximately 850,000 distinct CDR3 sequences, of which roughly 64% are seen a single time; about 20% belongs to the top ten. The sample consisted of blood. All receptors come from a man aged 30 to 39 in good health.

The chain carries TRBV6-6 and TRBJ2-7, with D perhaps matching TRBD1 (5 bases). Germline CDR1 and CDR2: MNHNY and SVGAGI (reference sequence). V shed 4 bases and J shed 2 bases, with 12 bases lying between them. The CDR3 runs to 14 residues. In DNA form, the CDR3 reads TGTGCCAGCAGTTCCCCCGGACATACCTACGAGCAGTACTTC. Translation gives CASSSPGHTYEQYF.

The CDR3 here is CSARDFRDPHYNEQFF. Here the CDR3 DNA reads TGCAGTGCTAGAGATTTCCGGGACCCTCACTACAATGAGCAGTTCTTC. The chain is built from TRBV20-1 and TRBJ2-1; D might be TRBD1 or TRBD2, each matching 5 bases. The V gene's germline CDR1 is DFQATT and CDR2 SNEGSKA (reference sequence). The CDR3 length is 16 residues. Trimming removed 0 bases at V and 3 bases at J, with 15 bases between.

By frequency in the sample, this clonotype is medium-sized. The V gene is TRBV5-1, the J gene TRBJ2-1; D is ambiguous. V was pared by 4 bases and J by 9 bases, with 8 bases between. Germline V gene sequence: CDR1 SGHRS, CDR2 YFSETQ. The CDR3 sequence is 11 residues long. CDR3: CASSRLGEQFF. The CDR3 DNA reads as TGCGCCAGCAGCCGGCTGGGTGAGCAGTTCTTC. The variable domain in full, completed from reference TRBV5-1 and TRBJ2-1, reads KAGVTQTPRYLIKTRGQQVTLSCSPISGHRSVSWYQQTPGQGLQFLFEYFSETQRNKGNFPGRFSGRQFSNSRSEMNVSTLELGDSALYLCASSRLGEQFFGPGTRLTVL.

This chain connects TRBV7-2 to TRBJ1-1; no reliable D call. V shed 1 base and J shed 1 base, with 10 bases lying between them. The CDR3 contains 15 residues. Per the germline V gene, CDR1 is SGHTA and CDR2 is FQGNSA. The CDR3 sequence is CASSLVGLTNTEAFF. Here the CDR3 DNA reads TGTGCCAGCAGCTTAGTAGGGCTCACGAACACTGAAGCTTTCTTT.

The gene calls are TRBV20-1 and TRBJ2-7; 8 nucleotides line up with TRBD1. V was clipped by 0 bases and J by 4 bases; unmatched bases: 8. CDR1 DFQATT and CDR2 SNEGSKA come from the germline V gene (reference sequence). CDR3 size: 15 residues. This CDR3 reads CSARDVRQGPYEQYF. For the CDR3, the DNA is TGCAGTGCTAGAGATGTGAGACAGGGGCCTTACGAGCAGTACTTC.

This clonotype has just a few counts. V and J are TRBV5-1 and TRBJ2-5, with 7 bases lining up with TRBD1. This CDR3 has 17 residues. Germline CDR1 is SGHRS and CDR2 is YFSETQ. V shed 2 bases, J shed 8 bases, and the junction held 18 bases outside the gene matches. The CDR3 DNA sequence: TGCGCCAGCAGCTTATTTCTCCGGACAGGCGGCTCTGGCACCCAGTACTTC. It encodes CASSLFLRTGGSGTQYF.

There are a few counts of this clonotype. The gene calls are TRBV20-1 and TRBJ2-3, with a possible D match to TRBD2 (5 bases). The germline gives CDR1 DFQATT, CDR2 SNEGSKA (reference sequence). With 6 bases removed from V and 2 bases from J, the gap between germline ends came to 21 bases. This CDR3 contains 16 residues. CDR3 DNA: TGCAGTGCCCAACCTTGGAGGACCCTATCCACAGATACGCAGTATTTT. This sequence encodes CSAQPWRTLSTDTQYF.

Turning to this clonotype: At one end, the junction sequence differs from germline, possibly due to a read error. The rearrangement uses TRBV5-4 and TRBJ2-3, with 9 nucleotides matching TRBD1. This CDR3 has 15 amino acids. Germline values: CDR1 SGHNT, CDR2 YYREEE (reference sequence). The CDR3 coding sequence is TGTGCCAGCAGCTTGGTGGACAGGGGCACAGAGACGCAGTATTTT. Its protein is CASSLVDRGTETQYF.

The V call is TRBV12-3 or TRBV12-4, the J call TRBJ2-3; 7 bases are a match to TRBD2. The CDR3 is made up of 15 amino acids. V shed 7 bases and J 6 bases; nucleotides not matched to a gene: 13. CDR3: CASTDGGSNIDTQYF. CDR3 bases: TGTGCCAGCACGGACGGGGGGTCCAATATTGATACGCAGTATTTT.

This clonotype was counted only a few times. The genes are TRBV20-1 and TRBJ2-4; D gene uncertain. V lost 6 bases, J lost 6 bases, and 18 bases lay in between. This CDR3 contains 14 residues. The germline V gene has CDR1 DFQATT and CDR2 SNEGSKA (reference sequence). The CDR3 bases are TGCAGTGCCTCTGGAACACCTTCAGGAAACATTCAGTACTTC. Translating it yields CSASGTPSGNIQYF.

The CDR3 loop reads CASSVVGGRTGETQYF. Written as DNA, the CDR3 is TGTGCCAGCAGCGTAGTTGGAGGGAGAACTGGGGAGACCCAGTACTTC. The V and J genes are TRBV9 and TRBJ2-5; D perhaps matches TRBD2 (6 bases). The length of the CDR3 is 16 residues. Looked up from germline, CDR1 is SGDLS and CDR2 is YYNGEE. Trimming pared 0 bases from V and 5 bases from J, leaving 17 bases between. The entire variable domain, with the rest obtained from reference TRBV9 and TRBJ2-5, is as follows: DSGVTQTPKHLITATGQRVTLRCSPRSGDLSVYWYQQSLDQGLQFLIQYYNGEERAKGNILERFSAQQFPDLHSELNLSSLELGDSALYFCASSVVGGRTGETQYFGPGTRLLVL.

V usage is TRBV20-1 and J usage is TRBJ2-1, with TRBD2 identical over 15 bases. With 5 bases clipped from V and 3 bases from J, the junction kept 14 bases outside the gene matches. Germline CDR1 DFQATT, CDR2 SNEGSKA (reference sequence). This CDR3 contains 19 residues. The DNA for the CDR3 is TGCAGTGCTCGCTCCCGCGGACTAGCGGGGGGGCTCAGCTACAATGAGCAGTTCTTC. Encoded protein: CSARSRGLAGGLSYNEQFF.

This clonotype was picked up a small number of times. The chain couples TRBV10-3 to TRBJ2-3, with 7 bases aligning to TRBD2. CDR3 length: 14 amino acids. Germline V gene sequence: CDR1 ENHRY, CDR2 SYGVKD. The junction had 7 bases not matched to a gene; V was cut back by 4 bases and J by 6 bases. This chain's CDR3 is CAISVGGRPDTQYF. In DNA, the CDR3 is TGTGCCATCAGTGTCGGCGGGAGACCTGATACGCAGTATTTT.

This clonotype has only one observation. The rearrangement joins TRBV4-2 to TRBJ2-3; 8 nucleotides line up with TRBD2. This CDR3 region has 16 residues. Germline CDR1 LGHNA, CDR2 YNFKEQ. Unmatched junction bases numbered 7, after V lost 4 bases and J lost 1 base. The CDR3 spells CASSRLSGGGTDTQYF. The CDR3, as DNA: TGTGCCAGCAGCCGACTCTCCGGGGGGGGCACAGATACGCAGTATTTT.

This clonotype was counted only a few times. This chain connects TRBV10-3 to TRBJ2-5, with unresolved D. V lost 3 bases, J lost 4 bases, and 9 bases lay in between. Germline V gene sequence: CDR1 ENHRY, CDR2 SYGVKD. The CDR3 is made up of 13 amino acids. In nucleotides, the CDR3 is TGTGCCATCAGTGACGAGCGTTTAGAGACCCAGTACTTC. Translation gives CAISDERLETQYF.

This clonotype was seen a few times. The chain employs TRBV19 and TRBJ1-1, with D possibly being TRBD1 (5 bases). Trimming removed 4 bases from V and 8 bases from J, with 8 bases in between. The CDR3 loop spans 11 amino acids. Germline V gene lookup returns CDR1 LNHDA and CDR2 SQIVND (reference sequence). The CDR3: CASSKGLEAFF. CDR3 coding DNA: TGTGCCAGTAGTAAGGGGCTCGAAGCTTTCTTT. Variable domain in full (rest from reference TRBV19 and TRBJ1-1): DGGITQSPKYLFRKEGQNVTLSCEQNLNHDAMYWYRQDPGQGLRLIYYSQIVNDFQKGDIAEGYSVSREKKESFPLTVTSAQKNPTAFYLCASSKGLEAFFGQGTRLTVV.

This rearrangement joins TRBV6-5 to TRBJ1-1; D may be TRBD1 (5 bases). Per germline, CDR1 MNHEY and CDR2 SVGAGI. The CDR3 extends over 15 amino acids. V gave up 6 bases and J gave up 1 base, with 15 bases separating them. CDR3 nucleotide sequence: TGTGCCAGCAGAACCTGGGGGATGGGGAACACTGAAGCTTTCTTT. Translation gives CASRTWGMGNTEAFF.

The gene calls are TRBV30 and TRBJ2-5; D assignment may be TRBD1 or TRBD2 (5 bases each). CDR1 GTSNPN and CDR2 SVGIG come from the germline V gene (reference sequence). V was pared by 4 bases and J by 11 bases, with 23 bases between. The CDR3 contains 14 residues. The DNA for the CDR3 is TGTGCCTGGATGGGACGGATCCCTCCCGATGAGCAGTACTTC. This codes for CAWMGRIPPDEQYF.

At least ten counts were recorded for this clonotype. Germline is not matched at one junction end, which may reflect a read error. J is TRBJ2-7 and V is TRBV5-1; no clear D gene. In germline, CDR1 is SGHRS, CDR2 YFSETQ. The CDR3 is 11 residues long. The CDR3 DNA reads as TGTGCCAGCAGCTTTTCCGACGAGCAGTACTTC. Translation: CASSFSDEQYF.

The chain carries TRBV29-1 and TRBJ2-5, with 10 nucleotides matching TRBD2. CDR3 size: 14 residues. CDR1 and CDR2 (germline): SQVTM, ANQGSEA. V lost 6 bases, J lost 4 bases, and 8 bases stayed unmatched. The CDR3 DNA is TGCAGCGTCAGCGGGAGGGCTTATGGAGAGACCCAGTACTTC. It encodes CSVSGRAYGETQYF.

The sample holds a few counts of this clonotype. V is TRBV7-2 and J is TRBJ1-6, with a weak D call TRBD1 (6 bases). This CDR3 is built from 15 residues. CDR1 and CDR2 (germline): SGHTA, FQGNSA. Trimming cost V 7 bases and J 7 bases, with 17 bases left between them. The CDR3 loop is CASTPTGLNNSPLHF. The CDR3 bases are TGTGCCAGCACCCCCACAGGGTTGAACAATTCACCCCTCCACTTT.

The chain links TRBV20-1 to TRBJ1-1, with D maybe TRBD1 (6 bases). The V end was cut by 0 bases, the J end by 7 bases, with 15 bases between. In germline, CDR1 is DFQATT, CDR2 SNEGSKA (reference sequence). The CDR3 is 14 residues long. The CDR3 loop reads CSARDARGQGEAFF. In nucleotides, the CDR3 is TGCAGTGCTAGAGATGCCCGGGGGCAGGGTGAAGCTTTCTTT.

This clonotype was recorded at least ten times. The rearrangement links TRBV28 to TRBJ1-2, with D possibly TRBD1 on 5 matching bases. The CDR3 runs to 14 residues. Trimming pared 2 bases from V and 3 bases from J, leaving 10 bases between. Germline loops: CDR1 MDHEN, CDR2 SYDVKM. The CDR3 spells CASSLGGGDYGYTF. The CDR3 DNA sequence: TGTGCCAGCAGTTTAGGGGGAGGGGACTATGGCTACACCTTC.

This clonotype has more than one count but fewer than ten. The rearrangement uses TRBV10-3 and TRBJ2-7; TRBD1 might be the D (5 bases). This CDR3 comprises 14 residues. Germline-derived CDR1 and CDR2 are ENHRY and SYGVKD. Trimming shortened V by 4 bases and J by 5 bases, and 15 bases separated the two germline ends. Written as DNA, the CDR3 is TGTGCCATCAGTGTGATTCAGGGTGCGGACGAGCAGTACTTC. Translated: CAISVIQGADEQYF.

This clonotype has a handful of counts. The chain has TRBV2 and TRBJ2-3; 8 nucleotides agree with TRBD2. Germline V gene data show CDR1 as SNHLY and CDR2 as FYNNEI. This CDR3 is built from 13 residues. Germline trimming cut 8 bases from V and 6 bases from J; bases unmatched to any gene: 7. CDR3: CASSGLERDTQYF. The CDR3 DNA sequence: TGTGCCAGCTCGGGACTAGAACGGGATACGCAGTATTTT.

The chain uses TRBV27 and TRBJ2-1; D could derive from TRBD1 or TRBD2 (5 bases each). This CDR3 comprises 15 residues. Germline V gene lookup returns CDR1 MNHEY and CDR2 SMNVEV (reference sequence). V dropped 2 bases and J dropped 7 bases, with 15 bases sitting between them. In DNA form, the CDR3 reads TGTGCCAGCAGTTTACTGGGGGACGGGCCAAATGAGCAGTTCTTC. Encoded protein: CASSLLGDGPNEQFF.

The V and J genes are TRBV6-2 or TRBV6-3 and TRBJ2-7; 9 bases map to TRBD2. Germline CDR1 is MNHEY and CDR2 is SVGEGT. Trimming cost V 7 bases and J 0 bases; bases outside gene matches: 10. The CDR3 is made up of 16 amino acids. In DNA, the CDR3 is TGTGCCAGCAAGGAGACTAGCGGTCCCTACTCCTACGAGCAGTACTTC. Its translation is CASKETSGPYSYEQYF.

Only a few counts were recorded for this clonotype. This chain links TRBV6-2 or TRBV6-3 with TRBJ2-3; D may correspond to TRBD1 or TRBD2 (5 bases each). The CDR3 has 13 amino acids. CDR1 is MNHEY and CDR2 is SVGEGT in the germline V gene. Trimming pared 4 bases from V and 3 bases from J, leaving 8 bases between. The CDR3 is CASSWGSTDTQYF. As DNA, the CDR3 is TGTGCCAGCAGTTGGGGGTCGACAGATACGCAGTATTTT.

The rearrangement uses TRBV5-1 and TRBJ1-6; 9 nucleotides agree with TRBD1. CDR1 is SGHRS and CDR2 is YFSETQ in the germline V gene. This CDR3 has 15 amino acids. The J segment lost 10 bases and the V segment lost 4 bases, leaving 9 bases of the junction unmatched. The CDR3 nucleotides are TGCGCCAGCAGCCGCGGACAGGGGAGGAGCTCACCCCTCCACTTT. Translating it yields CASSRGQGRSSPLHF.

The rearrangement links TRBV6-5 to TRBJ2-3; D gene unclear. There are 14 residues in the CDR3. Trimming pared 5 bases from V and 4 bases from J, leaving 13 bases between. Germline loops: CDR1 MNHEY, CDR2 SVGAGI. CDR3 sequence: CASSSQEGADTQYF. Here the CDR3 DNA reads TGTGCCAGCAGTAGCCAAGAAGGCGCAGATACGCAGTATTTT.

The CDR3 reads CASSPSTGEVDYGYTF. CDR3 DNA sequence: TGTGCCAGCAGTCCCTCCACAGGGGAGGTCGACTATGGCTACACCTTC. The rearrangement uses TRBV27 and TRBJ1-2; 7 bases are shared with TRBD1. Germline V CDR1 and CDR2: MNHEY, SMNVEV (reference sequence). The CDR3 has 16 amino acids. V lost 5 bases to trimming and J lost 3 bases; unmatched junction nucleotides: 12.

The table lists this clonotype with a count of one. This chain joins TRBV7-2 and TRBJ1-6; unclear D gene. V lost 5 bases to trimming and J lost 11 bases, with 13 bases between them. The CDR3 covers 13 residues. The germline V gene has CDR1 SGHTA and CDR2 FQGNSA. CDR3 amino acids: CASSDSSMTPLHF. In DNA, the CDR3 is TGTGCCAGCAGCGATTCGAGTATGACACCCCTCCACTTT.